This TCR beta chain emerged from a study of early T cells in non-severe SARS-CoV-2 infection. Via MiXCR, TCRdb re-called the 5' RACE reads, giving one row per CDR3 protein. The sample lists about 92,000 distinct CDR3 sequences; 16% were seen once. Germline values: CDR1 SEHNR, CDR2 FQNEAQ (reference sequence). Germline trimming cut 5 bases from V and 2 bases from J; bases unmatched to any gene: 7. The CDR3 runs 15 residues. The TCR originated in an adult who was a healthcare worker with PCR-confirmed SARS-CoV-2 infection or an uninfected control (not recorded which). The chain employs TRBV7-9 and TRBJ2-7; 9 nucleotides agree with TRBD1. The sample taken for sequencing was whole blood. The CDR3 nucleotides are TGTGCCAGCAGCATAGGACAGGGGATGACCTACGAGCAGTACTTC. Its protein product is CASSIGQGMTYEQYF.